This T cell receptor beta chain was sequenced for a study of blood T cell repertoires in COVID-19. Within the 2 weeks before study entry, each person in the exposed group met a COVID-19 case. The repertoire was sequenced with immunoSEQ multiplex PCR; TCRdb's copy has only in-frame clones and lacks some. Among 200,000 to 250,000 clones, 75% to 90% were seen once, and the ten largest hold less than 0.9%. The sequenced sample consisted of PBMCs or T cells enriched from blood (not recorded which). This clonotype was obtained from a middle-aged man who had been exposed to COVID-19.

The chain's CDR3 is CASSQVRTEAFF. The DNA of the CDR3 is TGTGCCAGCAGCCAAGTAAGGACAGAGGCTTTCTTT. The rearrangement links TRBV14 to TRBJ1-1; the D gene is possibly TRBD1 (6 bases). In germline, CDR1 is SGHDN, CDR2 FVKESK. V was pared by 1 base and J by 11 bases, with 11 bases between. The CDR3 runs to 12 residues.